The entry that follows covers one TCR beta chain sequence. Its matching antigen is unknown. Deep was the level used in running the assay. Investigators spread the genomic DNA of each subset evenly over several immunoSEQ plates. This table comes from immunoSEQ multiplex PCR, and its TCRdb copy is limited to in-frame clones, with some not included. Of roughly 2 million clones listed, 90% to 95% are singletons. Per the germline V gene, CDR1 is SGHVS and CDR2 is FQNEAQ. The trim removed 8 bases at V and 3 bases at J, leaving 13 bases unmatched. The CDR3 runs to 16 residues. The data were taken from a study of shared clonotypes between healthy human individuals. Study observations and caveats: Generally, naive subsets (rather than memory subsets) showed larger estimated richness.

The chain has TRBV7-8 and TRBJ2-7; 10 nucleotides match TRBD2. This TCR was recovered from a man aged 18 to 30 in good health. Sample: naive CD4+ T cells sorted from blood. Subset indicated: CD45RA+ positively selected. The CDR3 here is CASWGGELAGVYEQYF. The CDR3 nucleotides are TGTGCCAGCTGGGGGGGAGAGCTAGCGGGAGTCTACGAGCAGTACTTC.